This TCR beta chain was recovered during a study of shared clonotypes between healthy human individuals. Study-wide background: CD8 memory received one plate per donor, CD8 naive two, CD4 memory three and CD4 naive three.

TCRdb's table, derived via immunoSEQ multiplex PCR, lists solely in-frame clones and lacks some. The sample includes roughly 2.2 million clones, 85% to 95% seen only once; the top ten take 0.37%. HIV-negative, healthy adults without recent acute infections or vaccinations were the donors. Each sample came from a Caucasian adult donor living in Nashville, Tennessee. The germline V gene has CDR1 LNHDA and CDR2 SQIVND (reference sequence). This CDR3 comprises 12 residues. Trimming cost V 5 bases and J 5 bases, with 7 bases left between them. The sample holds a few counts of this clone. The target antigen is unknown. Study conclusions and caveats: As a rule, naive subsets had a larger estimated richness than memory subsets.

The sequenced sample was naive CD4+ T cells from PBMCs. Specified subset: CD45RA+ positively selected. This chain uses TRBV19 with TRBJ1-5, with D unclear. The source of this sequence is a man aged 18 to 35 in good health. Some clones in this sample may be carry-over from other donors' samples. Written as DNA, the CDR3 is TGTGCCAGTAGTTTCTCATATCAGCCCCAGCATTTT. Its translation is CASSFSYQPQHF.